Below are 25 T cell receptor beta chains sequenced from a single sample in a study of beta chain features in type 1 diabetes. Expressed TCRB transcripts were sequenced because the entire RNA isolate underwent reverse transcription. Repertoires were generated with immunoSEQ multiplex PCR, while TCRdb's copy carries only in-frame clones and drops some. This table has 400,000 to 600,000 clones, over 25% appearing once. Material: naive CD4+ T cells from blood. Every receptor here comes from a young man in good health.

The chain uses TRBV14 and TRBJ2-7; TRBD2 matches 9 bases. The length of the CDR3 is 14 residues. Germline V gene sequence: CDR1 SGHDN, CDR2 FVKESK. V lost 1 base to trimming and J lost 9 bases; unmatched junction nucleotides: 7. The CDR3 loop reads CASSQAGTSLRQYF. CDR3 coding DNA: TGTGCCAGCAGCCAAGCCGGGACTAGCTTACGGCAGTACTTC.

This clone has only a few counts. CDR3 sequence (DNA): TGCGCCAGCAGCCAAGACCCTACAGGGTGGTACTATGGCTACACCTTC. This codes for CASSQDPTGWYYGYTF. The rearrangement joins TRBV4-1 to TRBJ1-2; tentatively, D is TRBD1 (6 bases). Trimming took 0 bases from V and 3 from J, leaving 14 bases between them. The CDR3 length is 16 residues. CDR1 is MGHRA and CDR2 is YSYEKL in the germline V gene.

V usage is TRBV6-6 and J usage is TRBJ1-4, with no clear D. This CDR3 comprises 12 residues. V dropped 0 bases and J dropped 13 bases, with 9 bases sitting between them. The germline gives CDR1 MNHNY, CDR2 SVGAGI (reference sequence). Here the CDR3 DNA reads TGTGCCAGCAGTTACTCCGGGGATAGACTGTTTTTT. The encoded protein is CASSYSGDRLFF.

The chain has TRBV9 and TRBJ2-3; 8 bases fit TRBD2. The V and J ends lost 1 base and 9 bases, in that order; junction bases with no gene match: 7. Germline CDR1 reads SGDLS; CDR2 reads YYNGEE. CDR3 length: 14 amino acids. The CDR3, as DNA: TGTGCCAGCAGCGTAACCCCGGGACTAGAGACGCAGTATTTT. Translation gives CASSVTPGLETQYF.

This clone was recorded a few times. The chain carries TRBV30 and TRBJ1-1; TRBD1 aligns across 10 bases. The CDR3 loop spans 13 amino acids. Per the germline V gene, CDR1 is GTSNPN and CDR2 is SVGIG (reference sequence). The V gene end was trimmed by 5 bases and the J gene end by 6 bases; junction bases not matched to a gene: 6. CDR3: CAWWDRGSPEAFF. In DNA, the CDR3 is TGTGCCTGGTGGGACAGGGGTTCCCCTGAAGCTTTCTTT.

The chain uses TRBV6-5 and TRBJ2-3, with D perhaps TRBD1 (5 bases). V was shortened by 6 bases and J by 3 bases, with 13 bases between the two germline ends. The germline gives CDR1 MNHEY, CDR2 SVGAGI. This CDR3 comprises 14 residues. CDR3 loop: CASRYTGGTDTQYF. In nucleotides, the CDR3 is TGTGCCAGCAGGTACACAGGTGGGACAGATACGCAGTATTTT.

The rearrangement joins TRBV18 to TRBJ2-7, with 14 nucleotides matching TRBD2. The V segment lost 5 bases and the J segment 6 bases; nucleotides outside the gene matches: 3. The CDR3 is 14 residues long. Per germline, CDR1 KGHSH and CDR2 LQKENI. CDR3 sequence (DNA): TGTGCCAGCTCAGGGACTAGCGGGGGAACCGAGCAGTACTTC. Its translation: CASSGTSGGTEQYF.

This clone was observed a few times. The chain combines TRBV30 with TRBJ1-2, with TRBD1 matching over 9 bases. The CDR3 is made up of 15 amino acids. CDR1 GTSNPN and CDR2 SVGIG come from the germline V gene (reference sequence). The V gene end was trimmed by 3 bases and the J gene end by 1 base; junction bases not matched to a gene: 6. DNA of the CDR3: TGTGCCTGGAGGCTGGACAGGGGAGTTAACTATGGCTACACCTTC. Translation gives CAWRLDRGVNYGYTF. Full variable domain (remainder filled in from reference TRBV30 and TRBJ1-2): SQTIHQWPATLVQPVGSPLSLECTVEGTSNPNLYWYRQAAGRGLQLLFYSVGIGQISSEVPQNLSASRPQDRQFILSSKKLLLSDSGFYLCAWRLDRGVNYGYTFGSGTRLTVV.

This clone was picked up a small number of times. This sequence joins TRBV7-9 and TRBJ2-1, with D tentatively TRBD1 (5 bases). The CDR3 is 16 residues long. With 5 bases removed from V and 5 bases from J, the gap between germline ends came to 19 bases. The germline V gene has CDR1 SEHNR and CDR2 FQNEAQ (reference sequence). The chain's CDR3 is CASSPLGQGLNNEQFF. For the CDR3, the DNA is TGTGCCAGCAGCCCCCTGGGTCAGGGCCTCAACAATGAGCAGTTCTTC.

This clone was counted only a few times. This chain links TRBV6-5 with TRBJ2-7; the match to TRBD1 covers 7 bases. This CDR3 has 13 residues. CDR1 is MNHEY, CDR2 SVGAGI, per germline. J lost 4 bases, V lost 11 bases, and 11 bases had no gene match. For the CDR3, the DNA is TGTGCCGCCAGGAGGACAGGTCTGTACGAGCAGTACTTC. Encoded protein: CAARRTGLYEQYF.

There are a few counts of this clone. CDR3: CASSWGRENQPQHF. CDR3 bases: TGTGCCAGCAGCTGGGGCAGGGAAAATCAGCCCCAGCATTTT. The rearrangement links TRBV7-9 to TRBJ1-5; maybe TRBD1 (5 bases). The CDR3 consists of 14 residues. CDR1 SEHNR and CDR2 FQNEAQ come from the germline V gene (reference sequence). With 4 bases removed from V and 4 bases from J, the gap between germline ends came to 11 bases.

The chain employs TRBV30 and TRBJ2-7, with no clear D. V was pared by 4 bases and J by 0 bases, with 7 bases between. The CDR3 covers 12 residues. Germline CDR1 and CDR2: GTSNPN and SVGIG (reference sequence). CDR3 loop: CAWTATSYEQYF. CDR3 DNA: TGTGCCTGGACGGCGACCTCCTACGAGCAGTACTTC.

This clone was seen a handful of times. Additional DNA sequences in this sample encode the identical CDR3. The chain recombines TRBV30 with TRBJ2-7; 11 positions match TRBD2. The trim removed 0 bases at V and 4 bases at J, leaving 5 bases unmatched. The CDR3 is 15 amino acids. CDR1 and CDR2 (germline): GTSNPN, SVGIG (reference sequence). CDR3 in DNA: TGTGCCTGGAGTGTGAGGCTAGCGGGAGGTTACGAGCAGTACTTC. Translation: CAWSVRLAGGYEQYF. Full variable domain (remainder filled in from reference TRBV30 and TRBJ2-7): SQTIHQWPATLVQPVGSPLSLECTVEGTSNPNLYWYRQAAGRGLQLLFYSVGIGQISSEVPQNLSASRPQDRQFILSSKKLLLSDSGFYLCAWSVRLAGGYEQYFGPGTRLTVT.

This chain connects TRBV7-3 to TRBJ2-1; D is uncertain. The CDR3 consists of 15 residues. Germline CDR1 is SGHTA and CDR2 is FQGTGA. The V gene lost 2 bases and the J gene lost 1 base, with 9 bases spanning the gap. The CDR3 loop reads CASSLGPPSYNEQFF. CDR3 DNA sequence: TGTGCCAGCAGCTTAGGACCGCCTTCCTACAATGAGCAGTTCTTC.

CDR3 sequence (DNA): TGTGCCAGCAGTCCACCTCCCCCTCAGGGTGCTGAAAAACTGTTTTTT. As protein: CASSPPPPQGAEKLFF. V usage is TRBV28 and J usage is TRBJ1-4; D might be TRBD1 (5 bases). The CDR3 loop spans 16 amino acids. Germline values: CDR1 MDHEN, CDR2 SYDVKM. V lost 5 bases and J 7 bases, leaving 20 bases between the germline ends.

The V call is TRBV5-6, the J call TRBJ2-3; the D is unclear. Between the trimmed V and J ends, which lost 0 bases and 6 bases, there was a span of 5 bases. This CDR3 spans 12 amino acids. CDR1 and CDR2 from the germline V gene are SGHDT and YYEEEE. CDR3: CASSLGSDTQYF. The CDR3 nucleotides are TGTGCCAGCAGCTTGGGGTCGGATACGCAGTATTTT.

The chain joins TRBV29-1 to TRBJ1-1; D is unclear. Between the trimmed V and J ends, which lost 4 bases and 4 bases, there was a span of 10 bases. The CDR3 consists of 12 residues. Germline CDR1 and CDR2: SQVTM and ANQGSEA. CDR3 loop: CSVAGWSTEAFF. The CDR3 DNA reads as TGCAGCGTTGCCGGGTGGAGCACTGAAGCTTTCTTT.

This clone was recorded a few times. The CDR3 loop reads CASSPDRATVNIQYF. The CDR3 nucleotides are TGTGCCAGCAGCCCCGACCGCGCGACAGTAAACATTCAGTACTTC. V and J are TRBV7-2 and TRBJ2-4, with D perhaps matching TRBD1 (5 bases). V was cut by 5 bases and J by 6 bases, with 17 bases left in between. CDR3 length equals 15 residues. Germline V gene data show CDR1 as SGHTA and CDR2 as FQGNSA.

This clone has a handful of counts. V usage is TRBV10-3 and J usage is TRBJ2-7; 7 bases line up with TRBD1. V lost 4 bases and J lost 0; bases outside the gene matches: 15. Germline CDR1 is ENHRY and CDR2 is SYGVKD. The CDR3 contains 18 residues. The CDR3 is CAISGDGVLRDSSYEQYF. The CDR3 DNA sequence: TGTGCCATCAGTGGAGACGGGGTCTTAAGGGACAGCTCCTACGAGCAGTACTTC.

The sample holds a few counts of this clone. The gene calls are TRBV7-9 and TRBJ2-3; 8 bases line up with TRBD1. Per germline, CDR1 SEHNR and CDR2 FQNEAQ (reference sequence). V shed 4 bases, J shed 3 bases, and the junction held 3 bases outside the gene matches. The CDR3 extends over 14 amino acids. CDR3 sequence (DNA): TGTGCCAGCAGCTCATGGACAGGGACAGATACGCAGTATTTT. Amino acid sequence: CASSSWTGTDTQYF.

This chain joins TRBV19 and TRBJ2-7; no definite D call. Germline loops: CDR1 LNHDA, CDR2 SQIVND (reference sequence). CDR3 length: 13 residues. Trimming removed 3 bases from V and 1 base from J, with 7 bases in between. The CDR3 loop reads CASSIQVSYEQYF. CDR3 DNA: TGTGCCAGTAGTATTCAAGTTTCCTACGAGCAGTACTTC.

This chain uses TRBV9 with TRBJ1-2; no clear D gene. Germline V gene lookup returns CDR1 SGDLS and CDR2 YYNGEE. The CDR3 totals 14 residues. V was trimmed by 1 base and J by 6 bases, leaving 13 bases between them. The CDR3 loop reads CASSVTQIHHGYTF. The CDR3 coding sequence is TGTGCCAGCAGCGTAACACAGATTCACCATGGCTACACCTTC.

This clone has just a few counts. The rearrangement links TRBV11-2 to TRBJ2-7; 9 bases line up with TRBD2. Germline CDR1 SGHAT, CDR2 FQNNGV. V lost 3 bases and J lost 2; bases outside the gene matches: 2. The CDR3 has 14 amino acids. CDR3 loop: CASSFSGGPYEQYF. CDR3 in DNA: TGTGCCAGCAGCTTTAGCGGGGGTCCCTACGAGCAGTACTTC.

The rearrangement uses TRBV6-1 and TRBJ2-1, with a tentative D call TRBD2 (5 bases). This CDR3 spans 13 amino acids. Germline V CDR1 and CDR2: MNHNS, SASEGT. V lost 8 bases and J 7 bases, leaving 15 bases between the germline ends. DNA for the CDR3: TGTGCCAGCCGACACGGGGAGACGAATGAGCAGTTCTTC. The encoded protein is CASRHGETNEQFF.

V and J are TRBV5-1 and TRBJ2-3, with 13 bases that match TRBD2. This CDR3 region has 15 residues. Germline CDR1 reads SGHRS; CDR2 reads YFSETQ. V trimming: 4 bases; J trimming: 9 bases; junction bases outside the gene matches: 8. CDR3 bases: TGCGCCAGCAGCCGGTGGGGGACTAGCGGGAAAACGCAGTATTTT. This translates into CASSRWGTSGKTQYF. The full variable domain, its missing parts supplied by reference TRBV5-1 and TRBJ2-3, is KAGVTQTPRYLIKTRGQQVTLSCSPISGHRSVSWYQQTPGQGLQFLFEYFSETQRNKGNFPGRFSGRQFSNSRSEMNVSTLELGDSALYLCASSRWGTSGKTQYFGPGTRLTVL.